The clone carrying this TCR beta chain was counted many times. With 0 bases removed from V and 3 bases from J, the gap between germline ends came to 7 bases. This CDR3 has 13 amino acids. Germline values: CDR1 SGHRS, CDR2 YFSETQ. The sample belongs to a study of CD8 T cells in ankylosing spondylitis. MiXCR, applied by TCRdb to the 5' RACE reads, yields one record per CDR3 protein. The table includes 300,000 to 350,000 distinct CDR3 sequences, approximately 10% detected once. The V gene is TRBV5-1, the J gene TRBJ2-7; the D is unclear. The origin of this receptor is a female donor with ankylosing spondylitis or in good health (not recorded which). The sequenced material came from blood, either unsorted or a sorted T cell fraction (not recorded which). CDR3 DNA sequence: TGCGCCAGCAGCTTGGTAGGCAACTACGAGCAGTACTTC. Residues: CASSLVGNYEQYF. The full variable domain, completed using reference TRBV5-1 and TRBJ2-7, is KAGVTQTPRYLIKTRGQQVTLSCSPISGHRSVSWYQQTPGQGLQFLFEYFSETQRNKGNFPGRFSGRQFSNSRSEMNVSTLELGDSALYLCASSLVGNYEQYFGPGTRLTVT.